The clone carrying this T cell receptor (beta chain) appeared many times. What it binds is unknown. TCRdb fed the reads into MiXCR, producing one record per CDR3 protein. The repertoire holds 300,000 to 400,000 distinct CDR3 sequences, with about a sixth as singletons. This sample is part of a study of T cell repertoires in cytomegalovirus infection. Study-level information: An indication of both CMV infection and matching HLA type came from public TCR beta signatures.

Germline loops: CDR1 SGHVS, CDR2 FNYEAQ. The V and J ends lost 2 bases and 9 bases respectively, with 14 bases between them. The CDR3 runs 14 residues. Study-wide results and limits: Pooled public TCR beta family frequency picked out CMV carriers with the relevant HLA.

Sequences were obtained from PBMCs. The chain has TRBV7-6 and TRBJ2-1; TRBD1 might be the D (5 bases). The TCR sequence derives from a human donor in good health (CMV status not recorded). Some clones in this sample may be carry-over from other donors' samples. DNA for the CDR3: TGTGCCAGCAGCTTACTCATTGGGGCATCTGAGCAGTTCTTC. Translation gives CASSLLIGASEQFF.